These T cell receptor beta chains were read from a single sample in a study of lymphopenia after photon versus proton radiotherapy. Profiling relied on immunoSEQ multiplex PCR, and the TCRdb table lists in-frame clones only, not all of them. This table has approximately 30,000 clones, under 85% appearing once. The material was peripheral blood, obtained from a patient treated with photon-based radiotherapy. The source is a woman aged 50 to 65 with pancreatic cancer. Both conserved end residues are part of each CDR3. Fields, in order: V gene, D gene, clone size, J gene, CDR3 DNA, CDR3 protein. A D gene is named only where the DNA matches it firmly. Clone size is not always given. Where it is, it says once, few, many or a class for expanded clones.

TRBV6-5	-	-	TRBJ1-1	TGTGCCAGTAGGCGGGGGAACACTGAAGCTTTCTTT	CASRRGNTEAFF
TRBV30	-	-	TRBJ1-2	TGTGCCTGGATCGGGACCGTTGCTGGCTACACCTTC	CAWIGTVAGYTF
TRBV7-8	-	few	TRBJ2-7	TGTGCCAGCAGCCCACTAGTTTCCTACGAGCAGTACTTC	CASSPLVSYEQYF
TRBV18	-	few	TRBJ2-3	TGTGCCAGCTCACCACCGGGAGGGGGAATTGATACGCAGTATTTT	CASSPPGGGIDTQYF
TRBV18	-	-	TRBJ2-2	TGTGCCAGCTCAGACAATGGACTAAACACCGGGGAGCTGTTTTTT	CASSDNGLNTGELFF
TRBV25-1	-	-	TRBJ2-7	TGTGCCAGCAGTGAAATAGGGATCGGCGAGCAGTACTTC	CASSEIGIGEQYF
TRBV27	TRBD2	-	TRBJ2-7	TGTGCCAGTAGGGCCCCCGGACTAGCTTACGAGCAGTACTTC	CASRAPGLAYEQYF
TRBV5-4	-	-	TRBJ2-5	TGTGCCAGCAGCTTGGAACCCCAAGAGACCCAGTACTTC	CASSLEPQETQYF
TRBV29-1	-	-	TRBJ2-1	TGCAGCGCCCAAGGAGGATTGGGCTCCTACAATGAGCAGTTCTTC	CSAQGGLGSYNEQFF
TRBV4-2	-	-	TRBJ1-1	TGTGCCAGCAGCCCAGCGGAGGATCTGCCTGAAGCTTTCTTT	CASSPAEDLPEAFF
TRBV7-9	TRBD1	-	TRBJ1-1	TGTGCCAGCAGCGCGACAGGGGGCTCGGGCACTGAAGCTTTCTTT	CASSATGGSGTEAFF
TRBV27	TRBD2	-	TRBJ2-2	TGTGCCAGCAGTGGGCTAGCGGGTGCGGGGGAGCTGTTTTTT	CASSGLAGAGELFF